The entry below describes one T cell receptor beta chain. The multiple sclerosis control group comprised treatment-naive patients with stable or active relapsing-remitting disease. The data stem from a study of CD8 T cells in Susac syndrome. cDNA came from approximately 0.5 to 1 ug RNA primed by random hexamers. A multiplex approach, immunoSEQ multiplex PCR, amplified TCR beta CDR3 across 54 Vbeta and 13 Jbeta. Each CDR3 protein is one row after TCRdb ran MiXCR on the immunoSEQ multiplex PCR reads. The data hold 400,000 to 550,000 distinct CDR3 sequences, with about 85% observed a single time. Germline lookup yields CDR1 WNHNN and CDR2 SYGVQD (reference sequence). This CDR3 spans 12 amino acids. V was pared by 4 bases and J by 4 bases, with 7 bases between.

The TCR sequence derives from a human donor with multiple sclerosis. The V gene is TRBV10-1, the J gene TRBJ1-1; the D is unclear. Sequencing was carried out using CD8+ T cells from PBMCs. As DNA, the CDR3 is TGCGCCAGCAGTGCCCCCGGCACTGAAGCTTTCTTT. This sequence encodes CASSAPGTEAFF.